This TCR beta chain was identified in a study of blood T cell repertoires in COVID-19. In the study overall: The United States, Italy and Spain were the sources of the acute and convalescent COVID-19 samples.

TCRdb's copy holds only in-frame clones and misses some; the assay was immunoSEQ multiplex PCR. The sample has approximately 70,000 clones, roughly 70% seen once. Cohorts were determined from participant-reported clinical history. A COVID-19 case was met by exposed participants within 2 weeks before study entry. Deletions cut 1 base from V and 6 bases from J, with 7 bases between. This CDR3 contains 13 residues. This clonotype was obtained from a woman aged 55-70 years who had been exposed to COVID-19. Sequenced sample: PBMCs or T cells enriched from blood (not recorded which). The chain recombines TRBV12-3 or TRBV12-4 with TRBJ2-1; the D gene is possibly TRBD1 (5 bases). CDR3 bases: TGTGCCAGCAGTTTAGGGACATCCAATGAGCAGTTCTTC. This sequence encodes CASSLGTSNEQFF.